The sample holds a few counts of the clone carrying this T cell receptor beta chain. CDR1 is GTSNPN, CDR2 SVGIG, per germline (reference sequence). V was pared by 5 bases and J by 8 bases, with 7 bases of the junction left unmatched. This CDR3 comprises 14 residues. This specimen belongs to a study of beta chain features in type 1 diabetes. The sequenced template was cDNA made from the entire isolated RNA. Generated by immunoSEQ multiplex PCR, the TCRdb table keeps only in-frame clones and is missing some. In the table there are 400,000 to 600,000 clones, approximately 30% of which are singletons. The chain combines TRBV30 with TRBJ2-1; 12 nucleotides agree with TRBD1. Sequencing input: naive CD4+ T cells from blood. The TCR originated in a man between 18 and 35 years old in good health. This chain's CDR3 is CAWARDRGRHEQFF. As DNA, the CDR3 is TGTGCCTGGGCCCGGGACAGGGGGCGTCATGAGCAGTTCTTC.